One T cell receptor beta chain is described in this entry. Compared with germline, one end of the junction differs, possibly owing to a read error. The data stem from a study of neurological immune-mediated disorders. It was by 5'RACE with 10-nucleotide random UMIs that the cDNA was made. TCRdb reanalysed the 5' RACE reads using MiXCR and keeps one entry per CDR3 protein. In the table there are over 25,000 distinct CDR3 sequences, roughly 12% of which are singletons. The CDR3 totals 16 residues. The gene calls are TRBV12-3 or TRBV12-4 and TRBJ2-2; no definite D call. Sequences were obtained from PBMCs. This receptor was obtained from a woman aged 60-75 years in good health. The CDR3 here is CASSLGARKHTGELFF. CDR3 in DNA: TGTGCCAGCAGCTTAGGAGCCAGGAAGCACACCGGGGAGCTGTTTTTT.